The following is a T cell receptor (beta chain) sequence with its context. The data belong to a study of T-cell reconstitution after alpha-beta-depleted transplantation in children. Unique molecular identifiers featured in how the TCRbeta library was prepared. TCRdb recomputed calls from the PCR reads with MiXCR, one row per CDR3 protein. Here the sample spans a few hundred thousand distinct CDR3 sequences, 20% being singletons. This CDR3 region has 14 residues. V trimming: 1 base; J trimming: 8 bases; junction bases outside the gene matches: 2. In germline, CDR1 is SNHLY, CDR2 FYNNEI. Sequenced material: PBMCs from the stem cell graft donor, taken from the stem cell graft. This receptor was obtained from a human donor who donated a stem cell graft to a child with acute myeloid leukemia. V usage is TRBV2 and J usage is TRBJ1-6; 7 positions match TRBD1. In nucleotides, the CDR3 is TGTGCCAGCAGTGAAGGGGACAGCGATTCACCCCTCCACTTT. Its protein is CASSEGDSDSPLHF.